This TCR beta chain was recorded in a study of CD4 T cells in relation to SARS-CoV-2 and coronaviruses. This clone rates as large. The antigen is unknown. Sequencing used immunoSEQ multiplex PCR; TCRdb keeps in-frame clones, though not all of them. This table holds 15,000 to 20,000 clones, 65% to 80% found once. This CDR3 contains 15 residues. Germline V gene lookup returns CDR1 KGHSH and CDR2 LQKENI. The V and J ends lost 1 base and 4 bases respectively, with 11 bases between them. CD4+ T cells from unexposed donors were obtained before the COVID-19 pandemic (2011-2018). CD4+ T cells were isolated from the cells after about ten days of culture.

The chain uses TRBV18 and TRBJ1-5; a possible D gene is TRBD1 (6 bases). This TCR was sampled from a human donor in good health. The sequenced material came from CD4+ T cells from PBMCs, cultured in vitro. DNA of the CDR3: TGTGCCAGCTCACCACGGGCAGGGGCAAATCAGCCCCAGCATTTT. Amino acid sequence: CASSPRAGANQPQHF. Based on the CDR3 plus reference TRBV18 and TRBJ1-5, the full variable domain is NAGVMQNPRHLVRRRGQEARLRCSPMKGHSHVYWYRQLPEEGLKFMVYLQKENIIDESGMPKERFSAEFPKEGPSILRIQQVVRGDSAAYFCASSPRAGANQPQHFGDGTRLSIL.